Detailed here is one TCR beta chain. The data stem from a study of blood T cell repertoires in COVID-19. Study at large: There were acute and convalescent COVID-19 samples, and they came from the United States, Italy and Spain. PBMCs, B-cell-depleted T cells, or T cells were the source of the cDNA or gDNA that made up the material.

The assay was immunoSEQ multiplex PCR, and TCRdb's table has in-frame clones only and misses some. The sample contains 200,000 to 250,000 clones, about 83% of which appear only once. The CDR3 contains 16 residues. Trimming cost V 4 bases and J 10 bases; bases outside gene matches: 14. Germline V lookup: CDR1 SGHRS, CDR2 YFSETQ. This sequence was found in a woman in her thirties with COVID-19, enrolled during active disease. The chain links TRBV5-1 to TRBJ1-1, with 12 bases fitting TRBD1. Material for sequencing was peripheral blood. The CDR3: CASSEPGQGAQNRAFF. The CDR3 nucleotides are TGCGCCAGCAGCGAACCGGGACAGGGGGCCCAAAACAGAGCTTTCTTT.